This T cell receptor (beta chain) was captured in a study of blood T cell repertoires in COVID-19. V lost 6 bases, J lost 4 bases, and 12 bases lay in between. CDR1 and CDR2 (germline): SEHNR, FQNEAQ (reference sequence). The CDR3 extends over 13 amino acids. The data were produced by immunoSEQ multiplex PCR, yet TCRdb's version contains in-frame clones alone and is incomplete. The sample includes approximately 160,000 clones, roughly 87% of them seen just once. The receptor was isolated from a woman aged 50 to 60 who had recovered from COVID-19. The sequenced sample consisted of PBMCs or T cells enriched from blood (not recorded which). V usage is TRBV7-9 and J usage is TRBJ1-1; TRBD1 is a possible D gene (5 bases). The CDR3 DNA reads TGTGCCAGCAGGATCGACAGTTCCACTGAAGCTTTCTTT. This sequence encodes CASRIDSSTEAFF.